The sequence of this T cell receptor (beta chain) was determined in a study of regulatory T cells in long-lasting Graves disease. This CDR3 has 14 residues. Germline V gene sequence: CDR1 DFQATT, CDR2 SNEGSKA (reference sequence). Trimming took off 1 base at V and 3 bases at J, with 12 bases between the two ends. Time point given: newly diagnosed GD, antithyroid drugs for less than 3 months. The TCR library used RNA extracted from PBMCs. General observations from the study: Persistent disease exhibited a predilection for TRBV28, TRBJ1-2 and TRBJ2-5.

This clonotype was recorded a few times. The antigen is not known. CDR3 regions were amplified by Arm-PCR using iRepertoire HTBI primers to build TCR beta libraries. From the multiplex PCR reads, TCRdb called clonotypes with MiXCR, one entry per CDR3 protein. The data show about 440,000 distinct CDR3 sequences, roughly 15% seen once. The data also belong to a second study, concerning T cells in Graves' hyperthyroidism and ophthalmopathy. Per that paper: For Graves' hyperthyroidism to be stable, ophthalmopathy could not progress within 18 months.

The source is a woman in her twenties or thirties with Graves disease. The chain couples TRBV20-1 to TRBJ1-1; weak D call: TRBD1 (6 bases). Specimen: peripheral blood mononuclear cells (PBMCs), collected at new diagnosis, from a patient treated with antithyroid drugs. CDR3 sequence: CSARGGGPDTEAFF. The CDR3 nucleotides are TGCAGTGCTAGAGGGGGGGGGCCGGACACTGAAGCTTTCTTT.